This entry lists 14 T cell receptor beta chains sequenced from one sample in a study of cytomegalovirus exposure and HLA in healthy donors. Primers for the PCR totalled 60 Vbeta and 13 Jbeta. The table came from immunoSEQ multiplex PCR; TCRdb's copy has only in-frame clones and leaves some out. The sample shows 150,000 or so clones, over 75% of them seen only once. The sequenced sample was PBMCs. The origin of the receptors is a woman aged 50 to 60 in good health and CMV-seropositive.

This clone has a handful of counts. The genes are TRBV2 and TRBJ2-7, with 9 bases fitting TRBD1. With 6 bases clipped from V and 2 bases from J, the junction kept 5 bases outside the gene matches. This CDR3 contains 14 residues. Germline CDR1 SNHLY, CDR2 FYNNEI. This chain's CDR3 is CASRVGTGTYEQYF. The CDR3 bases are TGTGCCAGCAGGGTCGGGACAGGGACCTACGAGCAGTACTTC.

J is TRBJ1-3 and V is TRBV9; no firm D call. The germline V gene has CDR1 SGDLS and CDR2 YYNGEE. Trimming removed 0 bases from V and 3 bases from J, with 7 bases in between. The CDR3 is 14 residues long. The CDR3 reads CASSVGGYGNTIYF. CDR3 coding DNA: TGTGCCAGCAGCGTAGGAGGGTATGGAAACACCATATATTTT.

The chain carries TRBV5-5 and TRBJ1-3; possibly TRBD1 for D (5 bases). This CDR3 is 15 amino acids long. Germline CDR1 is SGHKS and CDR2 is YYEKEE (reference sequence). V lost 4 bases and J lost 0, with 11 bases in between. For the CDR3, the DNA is TGTGCCAGCAGCACTACAGGAATCTCTGGAAACACCATATATTTT. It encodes CASSTTGISGNTIYF.

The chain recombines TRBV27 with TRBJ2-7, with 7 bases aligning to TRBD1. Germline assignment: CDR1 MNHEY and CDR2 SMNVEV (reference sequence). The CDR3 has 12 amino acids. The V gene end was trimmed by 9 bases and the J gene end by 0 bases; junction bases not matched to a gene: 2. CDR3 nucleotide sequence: TGTGCCAGTTGGGACAGCTCCTACGAGCAGTACTTC. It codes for CASWDSSYEQYF.

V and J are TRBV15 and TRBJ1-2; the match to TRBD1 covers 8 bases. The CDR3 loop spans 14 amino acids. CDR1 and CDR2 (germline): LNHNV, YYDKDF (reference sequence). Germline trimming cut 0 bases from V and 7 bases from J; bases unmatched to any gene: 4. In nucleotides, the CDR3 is TGTGCCACCAGCAGAGATCGGACAGGGCTTGGCTACACCTTC. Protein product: CATSRDRTGLGYTF. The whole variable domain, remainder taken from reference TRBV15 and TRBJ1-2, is DAMVIQNPRYQVTQFGKPVTLSCSQTLNHNVMYWYQQKSSQAPKLLFHYYDKDFNNEADTPDNFQSRRPNTSFCFLDIRSPGLGDTAMYLCATSRDRTGLGYTFGSGTRLTVV.

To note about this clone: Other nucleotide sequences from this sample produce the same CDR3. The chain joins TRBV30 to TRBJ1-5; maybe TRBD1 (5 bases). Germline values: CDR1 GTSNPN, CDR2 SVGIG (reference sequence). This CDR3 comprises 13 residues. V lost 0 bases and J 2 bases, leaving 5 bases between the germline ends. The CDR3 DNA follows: TGTGCCTGGAGTGTACAGGGCAATCAGCCCCAGCATTTT. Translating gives CAWSVQGNQPQHF.

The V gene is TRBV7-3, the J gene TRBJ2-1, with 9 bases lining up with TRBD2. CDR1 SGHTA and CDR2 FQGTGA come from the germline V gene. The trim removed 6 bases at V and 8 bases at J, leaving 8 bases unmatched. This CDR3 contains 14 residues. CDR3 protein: CASSPDRTSDEQFF. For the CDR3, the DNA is TGTGCCAGCAGTCCAGACCGGACTAGCGATGAGCAGTTCTTC.

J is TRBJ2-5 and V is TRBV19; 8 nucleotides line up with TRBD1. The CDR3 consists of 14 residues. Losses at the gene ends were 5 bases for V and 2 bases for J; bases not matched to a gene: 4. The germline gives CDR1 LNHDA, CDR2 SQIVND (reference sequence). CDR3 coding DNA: TGTGCCAGTAGTGCATACAGGGGGCAAGAGACCCAGTACTTC. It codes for CASSAYRGQETQYF.

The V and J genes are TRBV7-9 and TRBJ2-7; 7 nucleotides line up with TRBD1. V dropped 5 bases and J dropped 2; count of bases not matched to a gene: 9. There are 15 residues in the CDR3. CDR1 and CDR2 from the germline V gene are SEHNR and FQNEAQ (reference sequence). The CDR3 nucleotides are TGTGCCAGCAGCCGACAGGGTAGCGTCACCTACGAGCAGTACTTC. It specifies CASSRQGSVTYEQYF.

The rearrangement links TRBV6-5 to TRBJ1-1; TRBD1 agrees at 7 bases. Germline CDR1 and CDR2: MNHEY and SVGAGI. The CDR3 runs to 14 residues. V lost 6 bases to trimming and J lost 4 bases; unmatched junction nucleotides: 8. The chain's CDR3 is CASSRRQGLTEAFF. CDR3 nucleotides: TGTGCCAGCAGCCGACGACAGGGCCTCACTGAAGCTTTCTTT.

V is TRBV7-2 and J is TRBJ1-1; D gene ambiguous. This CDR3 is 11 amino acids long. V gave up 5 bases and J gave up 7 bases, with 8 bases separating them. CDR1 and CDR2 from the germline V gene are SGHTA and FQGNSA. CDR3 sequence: CASSRRFEAFF. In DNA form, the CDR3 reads TGTGCCAGCAGCCGCAGATTTGAAGCTTTCTTT.

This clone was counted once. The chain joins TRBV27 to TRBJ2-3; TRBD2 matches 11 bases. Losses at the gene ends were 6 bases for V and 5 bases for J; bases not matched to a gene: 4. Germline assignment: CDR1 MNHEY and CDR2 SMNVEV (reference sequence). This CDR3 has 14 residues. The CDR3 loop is CASSSGLAEDTQYF. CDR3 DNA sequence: TGTGCCAGCAGCTCGGGACTAGCGGAAGATACGCAGTATTTT.

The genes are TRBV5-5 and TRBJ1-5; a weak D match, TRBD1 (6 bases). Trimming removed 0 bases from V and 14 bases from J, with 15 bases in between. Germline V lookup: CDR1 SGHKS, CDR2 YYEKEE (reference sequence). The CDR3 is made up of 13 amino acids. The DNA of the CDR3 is TGTGCCAGCAGCTTGGGACAGGATCCCAGCAAGCATTTT. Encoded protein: CASSLGQDPSKHF.

CDR3 bases: TGCGCCAGCGGTAAGACTAGCGGGATGAACACCGGGGAGCTGTTTTTT. Encoded protein: CASGKTSGMNTGELFF. The J gene is TRBJ2-2, the V gene TRBV5-1; 11 bases match TRBD2. V shed 7 bases, J shed 1 base, and the junction held 6 bases outside the gene matches. This CDR3 has 16 amino acids. CDR1 is SGHRS, CDR2 YFSETQ, per germline. The full variable domain, in which reference TRBV5-1 and TRBJ2-2 provide the parts outside the CDR3, is KAGVTQTPRYLIKTRGQQVTLSCSPISGHRSVSWYQQTPGQGLQFLFEYFSETQRNKGNFPGRFSGRQFSNSRSEMNVSTLELGDSALYLCASGKTSGMNTGELFFGEGSRLTVL.